A single count supports the clone carrying this TCR beta chain. The data were obtained in a study of blood T cell repertoires in COVID-19. Study-wide context: Some COVID-19 samples were acute and others convalescent; all came from the United States, Italy and Spain. T cells, B-cell-depleted T cells, or PBMCs supplied cDNA or gDNA.

The CDR3 has 15 amino acids. V shed 3 bases, J shed 4 bases, and the junction held 4 bases outside the gene matches. Germline loops: CDR1 MGHDK, CDR2 SYGVNS. Per the original methods: Estimates of nucleated cell counts were drawn from the amplification of reference gene primers. Produced via immunoSEQ multiplex PCR; TCRdb's table is partial and in-frame only. The V and J calls and clone size come from that table; D and trimming were worked out from the DNA. Among about 240,000 clones listed, 80% to 85% were seen once. The V call is TRBV25-1, the J call TRBJ1-1; 11 bases are shared with TRBD1. This TCR was sampled from an older woman with active or convalescent COVID-19. Sequenced sample: peripheral blood. CDR3 amino acids: CASSDAGTGGTEAFF. The CDR3 DNA reads as TGTGCCAGCAGTGACGCCGGGACAGGGGGCACTGAAGCTTTCTTT. Combining the CDR3 with reference TRBV25-1 and TRBJ1-1 gives the whole variable domain EADIYQTPRYLVIGTGKKITLECSQTMGHDKMYWYQQDPGMELHLIHYSYGVNSTEKGDLSSESTVSRIRTEHFPLTLESARPSHTSQYLCASSDAGTGGTEAFFGQGTRLTVV.